This T cell receptor beta chain was captured by sequencing in a study of technical replicates of blood from a few donors. The CDR3 extends over 14 amino acids. Per the germline V gene, CDR1 is GTSNPN and CDR2 is SVGIG (reference sequence). After removal of 4 bases from V and 5 bases from J, the junction contained 5 bases not matched to a gene. TCRdb keeps only in-frame clones here, not all; method: immunoSEQ multiplex PCR. The data show under 50,000 clones, around 96% seen once. The sequenced sample was T cells isolated from PBMCs. The TCR originated in a human donor in good health. The V and J genes are TRBV30 and TRBJ1-5, with 10 bases identical to TRBD1. The CDR3 DNA reads TGTGCCTGGAATGACAGGGGGCGGGATCAGCCCCAGCATTTT. Translated: CAWNDRGRDQPQHF.